Sequencing of this TCR beta chain was carried out in a study of control samples from healthy donors and cancer patients. CDR1 SEHNR and CDR2 FQNEAQ come from the germline V gene (reference sequence). This CDR3 contains 14 residues. Deletions cut 3 bases from V and 4 bases from J, with 10 bases between. This table comes from immunoSEQ multiplex PCR, and its TCRdb copy is limited to in-frame clones, with some not included. The data show some 90,000 clones, with 91% seen just once and around 0.9% held by the top ten. The chain employs TRBV7-9 and TRBJ1-5, with D maybe TRBD1 (5 bases). The sample comprised blood. This TCR derives from a woman in her 30s in good health. The CDR3 protein is CASSLGQENQPQHF. CDR3 nucleotides: TGTGCCAGCAGCTTGGGGCAGGAGAATCAGCCCCAGCATTTT. Filled out from reference TRBV7-9 and TRBJ1-5, the complete variable domain reads DTGVSQNPRHKITKRGQNVTFRCDPISEHNRLYWYRQTLGQGPEFLTYFQNEAQLEKSRLLSDRFSAERPKGSFSTLEIQRTEQGDSAMYLCASSLGQENQPQHFGDGTRLSIL.